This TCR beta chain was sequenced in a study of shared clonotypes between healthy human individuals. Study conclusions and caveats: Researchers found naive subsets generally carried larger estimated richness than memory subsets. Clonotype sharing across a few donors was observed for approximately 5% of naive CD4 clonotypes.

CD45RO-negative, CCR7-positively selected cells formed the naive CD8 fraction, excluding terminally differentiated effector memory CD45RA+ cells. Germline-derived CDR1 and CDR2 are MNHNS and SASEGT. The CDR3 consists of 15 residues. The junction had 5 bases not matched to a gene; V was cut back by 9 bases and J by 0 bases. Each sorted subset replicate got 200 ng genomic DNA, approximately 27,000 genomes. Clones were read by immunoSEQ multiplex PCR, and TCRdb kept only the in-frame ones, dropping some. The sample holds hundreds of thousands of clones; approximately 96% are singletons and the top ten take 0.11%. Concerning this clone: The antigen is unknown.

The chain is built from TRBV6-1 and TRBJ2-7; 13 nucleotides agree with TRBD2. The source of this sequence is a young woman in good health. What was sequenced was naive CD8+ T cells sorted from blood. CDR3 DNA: TGTGCCAGTAGGACTAGCGGGAGTGTCTCCTACGAGCAGTACTTC. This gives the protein CASRTSGSVSYEQYF.